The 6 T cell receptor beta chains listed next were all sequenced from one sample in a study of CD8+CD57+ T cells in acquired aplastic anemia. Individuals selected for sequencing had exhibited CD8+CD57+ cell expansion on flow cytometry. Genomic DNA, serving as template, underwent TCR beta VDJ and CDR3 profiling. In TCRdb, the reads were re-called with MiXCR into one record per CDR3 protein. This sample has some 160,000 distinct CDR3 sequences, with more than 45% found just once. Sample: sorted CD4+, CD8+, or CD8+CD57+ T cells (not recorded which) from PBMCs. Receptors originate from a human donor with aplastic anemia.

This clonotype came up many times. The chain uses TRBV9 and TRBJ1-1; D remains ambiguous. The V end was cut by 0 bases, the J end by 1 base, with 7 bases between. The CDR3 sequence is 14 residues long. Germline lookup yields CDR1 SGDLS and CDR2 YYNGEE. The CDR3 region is CASSVALGNTEAFF. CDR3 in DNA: TGTGCCAGCAGCGTAGCGCTTGGGAACACTGAAGCTTTCTTT.

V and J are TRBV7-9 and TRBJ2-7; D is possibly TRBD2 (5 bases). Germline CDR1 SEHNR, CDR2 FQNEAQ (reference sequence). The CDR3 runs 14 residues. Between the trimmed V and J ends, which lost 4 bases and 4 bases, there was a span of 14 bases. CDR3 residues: CASSSPGNEYEQYF. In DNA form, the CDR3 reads TGTGCCAGCAGCTCTCCGGGAAATGAGTACGAGCAGTACTTC.

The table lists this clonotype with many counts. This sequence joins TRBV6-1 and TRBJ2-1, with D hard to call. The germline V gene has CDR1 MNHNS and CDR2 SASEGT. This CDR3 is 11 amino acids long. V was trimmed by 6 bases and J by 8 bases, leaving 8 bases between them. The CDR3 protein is CASRVLHEQFF. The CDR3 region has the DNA TGTGCCAGCAGAGTTTTGCATGAGCAGTTCTTC.

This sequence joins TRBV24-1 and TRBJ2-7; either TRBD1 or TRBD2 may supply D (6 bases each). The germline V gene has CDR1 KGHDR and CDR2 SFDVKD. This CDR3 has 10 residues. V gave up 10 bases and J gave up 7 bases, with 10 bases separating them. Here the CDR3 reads CATGGGEQYF. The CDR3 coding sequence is TGTGCCACAGGGGGAGGTGAGCAGTACTTC.

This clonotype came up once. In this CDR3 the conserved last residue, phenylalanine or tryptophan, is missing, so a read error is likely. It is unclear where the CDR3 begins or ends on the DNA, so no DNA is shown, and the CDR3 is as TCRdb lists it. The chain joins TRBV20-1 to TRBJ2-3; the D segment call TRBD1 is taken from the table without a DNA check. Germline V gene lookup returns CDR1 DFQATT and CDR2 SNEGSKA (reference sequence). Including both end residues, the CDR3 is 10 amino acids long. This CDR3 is CSARETGGHY.

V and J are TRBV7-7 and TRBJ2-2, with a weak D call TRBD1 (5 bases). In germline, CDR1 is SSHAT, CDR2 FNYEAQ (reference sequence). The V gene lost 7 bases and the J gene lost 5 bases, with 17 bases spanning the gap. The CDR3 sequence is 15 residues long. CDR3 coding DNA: TGTGCCAGCACCGCAGGCACAGGTGGGACCGGGGAGCTGTTTTTT. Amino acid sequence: CASTAGTGGTGELFF.